A selection of T cell receptor beta chains follows, all from one sample in a study of T cells in Graves' hyperthyroidism and ophthalmopathy. Via MiXCR, TCRdb re-called the multiplex PCR reads, giving one row per CDR3 protein. The sample lists roughly 600,000 distinct CDR3 sequences, 14% occurring once. The sequenced material came from blood. These receptor sequences come from a woman in her fifties or sixties with Graves' ophthalmopathy. Both conserved end residues are part of each CDR3. The D gene is left open where the match is weak. The size entry is marked missing in some rows and otherwise reads once, few, many or a size class.

v_call,d_call,cdr3_length,clone_size,j_call,cdr3_nt,cdr3_aa
TRBV20-1,.,15,many,TRBJ2-1,TGCAGTGCTAGAGATCAGTGGAACTCCTACAATGAGCAGTTCTTC,CSARDQWNSYNEQFF
TRBV20-1,TRBD2,13,many,TRBJ2-7,TGCAGTGTAGAGACTAGCGGGAGTTACGAGCAGTACTTC,CSVETSGSYEQYF
TRBV20-1,.,11,.,TRBJ2-7,TGCAGTGCACGACAGGCCTACGAGCAGTACTTC,CSARQAYEQYF
TRBV7-9,TRBD2,17,many,TRBJ2-3,TGTGCCAGCAGCACTAGACTAGCGGGAGGGCCCACAGATACGCAGTATTTT,CASSTRLAGGPTDTQYF
TRBV2,.,14,many,TRBJ1-5,TGTGCCAGCAGTGAGGTACAGAGGAATCAGCCCCAGCATTTT,CASSEVQRNQPQHF
TRBV6-1,.,13,few,TRBJ1-2,TGTGCCAGCAAAAAAAACAGGGACTATGGCTACACCTTC,CASKKNRDYGYTF
TRBV5-6,TRBD2,17,.,TRBJ2-2,TGTGCCAGCAGCTTACGATTTAGCGGGAGGGCCTTCGGGGAGCTGCTTTTT,CASSLRFSGRAFGELLF
TRBV20-1,TRBD1,13,many,TRBJ1-2,TGCAGTGCTCCTCAGGGGGCTGGCTATGGCTACACCTTC,CSAPQGAGYGYTF
TRBV10-3,TRBD1,15,.,TRBJ2-1,TGTGCCATCAGTGTGCAAGGGGGCGCCGTCAATGAGCAGTTCTTC,CAISVQGGAVNEQFF
TRBV27,.,14,.,TRBJ2-5,TGTGCCAGCAGTATGACAGGGAGGGAGGAGGCCCAGTACTTC,CASSMTGREEAQYF
TRBV5-1,TRBD1,19,.,TRBJ1-6,TGCGCCAGCAGGCCCGGGACAGGGGTGTCGGCATCCTCGGATTCACCCCTCCACTTT,CASRPGTGVSASSDSPLHF
TRBV18,TRBD2,15,many,TRBJ2-1,TGTGCCAGCTCACTCGGGACTAGCGGGTCTCGGGAGCAGTTCTTC,CASSLGTSGSREQFF
TRBV9,TRBD2,15,few,TRBJ2-2,TGTGCCAGCAGGGGAGGGCCGGGAAACACCGGGGAGCTGTTTTTT,CASRGGPGNTGELFF
TRBV2,TRBD2,15,many,TRBJ2-1,TGTGCCAGCAGCAAGACTAGCGGGAGGTTCAATGAGCAGTTCTTC,CASSKTSGRFNEQFF
TRBV7-9,.,12,many,TRBJ2-1,TGTGCCAGCAGCCGCGCCCACAATGAGCAGTTCTTC,CASSRAHNEQFF
TRBV28,.,17,many,TRBJ2-1,TGTGCCAGCAGTCCCTCCGGGCCCAGTAGCGGTTACAATGAGCAGTTCTTC,CASSPSGPSSGYNEQFF
TRBV7-8,.,15,many,TRBJ1-1,TGTGCCAGCAGCTTAACTATCTGGGAGGTCACTGAAGCTTTCTTT,CASSLTIWEVTEAFF
TRBV7-2,TRBD2,15,.,TRBJ2-1,TGTGCCAGCAGCTTGGCGGCGGGAGGGCCCCATGAGCAGTTCTTC,CASSLAAGGPHEQFF
TRBV5-1,.,14,.,TRBJ1-6,TGCGCCAGCAGACATACAGTCGTTGGGTCACCCCTCCACTTT,CASRHTVVGSPLHF
TRBV12-3/TRBV12-4,TRBD1,12,many,TRBJ2-1,TGTGCCAGCAAACAACAGGGGGTGGTGCAGTTCTTC,CASKQQGVVQFF
TRBV12-3/TRBV12-4,TRBD1,16,many,TRBJ2-7,TGTGCCAGCAGTCGGGACAGCCGTCCTATACCTGACGAGCAGTACTTC,CASSRDSRPIPDEQYF
TRBV28,TRBD1,14,many,TRBJ2-3,TGTGCCAGCAGGGACACAGGGGTTGGAGATACGCAGTATTTT,CASRDTGVGDTQYF
TRBV7-2,.,13,few,TRBJ2-3,TGTGCCAGCAGTGTAGGAATCCCAGATACGCAGTATTTT,CASSVGIPDTQYF
TRBV20-1,.,13,few,TRBJ2-7,TGCAGTGCTAGCGCACCCCCCTCCTACGAGCAGTACTTC,CSASAPPSYEQYF
TRBV12-3/TRBV12-4,TRBD1,13,many,TRBJ1-2,TGTGCCAGCAACCAGGACAGGGGCAATGGCTACACCTTC,CASNQDRGNGYTF
TRBV28,.,16,many,TRBJ1-1,TGTGCCAGCAGTTTAGTCGGGGGGATGGGGAACACTGAAGCTTTCTTT,CASSLVGGMGNTEAFF
TRBV30,.,15,many,TRBJ2-4,TGTGCCTGGAGTGTATGGCAGGGATCCAAAAACATTCAGTACTTC,CAWSVWQGSKNIQYF
TRBV6-1,TRBD1,18,few,TRBJ1-3,TGTGCCAGCAGTACCCGGGACAGGGCTGTCATCTCTGGAAACACCATATATTTT,CASSTRDRAVISGNTIYF
TRBV12-3/TRBV12-4,.,14,.,TRBJ2-2,TGTGCCACCTCTAGCGCCACGAACACCGGGGAGCTGTTTTTT,CATSSATNTGELFF
TRBV6-2/TRBV6-3,TRBD1,13,many,TRBJ2-7,TGTGCCAGCATTAAAGGACAGGGGTGGGAGCAGTACTTC,CASIKGQGWEQYF
TRBV27,.,17,many,TRBJ1-1,TGTGCCAGCAGTATCCATATGGCACACTCGTTGAACACTGAAGCTTTCTTT,CASSIHMAHSLNTEAFF
TRBV19,.,17,few,TRBJ2-7,TGTGCCAGTAGCCCAGGACACGGAACACTACAAGGGTACGAGCAGTACTTC,CASSPGHGTLQGYEQYF
TRBV20-1,.,13,.,TRBJ1-1,TGCAGTGCCCGTACGGACCATAACACTGAAGCTTTCTTT,CSARTDHNTEAFF
TRBV2,.,12,many,TRBJ2-7,TGTGCCAGCAGGCCCGAGAGCTACGAGCAGTACTTC,CASRPESYEQYF
TRBV6-1,TRBD2,16,many,TRBJ2-1,TGTGCCAGCAGCCAACCGGGACTAGCGGGACCCAGTGAGCAGTTCTTC,CASSQPGLAGPSEQFF
TRBV19,TRBD2,18,.,TRBJ2-1,TGTGCCAGTAGTTCGCGGACTAGCCGTAGGAGCTCCTACAATGAGCAGTTCTTC,CASSSRTSRRSSYNEQFF
TRBV27,.,15,many,TRBJ2-3,TGTGCCAGCAGTTTCAGTAGCCTTAGCACAGATACGCAGTATTTT,CASSFSSLSTDTQYF
TRBV6-2/TRBV6-3,TRBD1,16,many,TRBJ2-1,TGTGCCAGCATTCCTTTCCGGGACAGGGGGTACAATGAGCAGTTCTTC,CASIPFRDRGYNEQFF
TRBV20-1,.,16,many,TRBJ1-6,TGCAGTGCTAGAGCTCCTGCCCGGGGTGGTAATTCACCCCTCCACTTT,CSARAPARGGNSPLHF
TRBV2,.,15,few,TRBJ1-3,TGTGCCAGCATCCCAGGAGGTTTGGCTCGGAACACCATATATTTT,CASIPGGLARNTIYF
TRBV20-1,TRBD2,14,many,TRBJ2-7,TGCAGTGCCAAGGATAGCGGGAGATTCTACGAGCAGTACTTC,CSAKDSGRFYEQYF
TRBV6-1,TRBD1,18,.,TRBJ2-4,TGTGCCAGCAGTTATAGAGCCGACAGGGAATGGAACAAAAACATTCAGTACTTC,CASSYRADREWNKNIQYF
TRBV10-3,TRBD2,16,.,TRBJ2-3,TGTGCCATCAGTGAGTCTCAGCGGGAGTTGGTAGATACGCAGTATTTT,CAISESQRELVDTQYF
TRBV12-3/TRBV12-4,TRBD1,13,.,TRBJ1-1,TGTGCCAGCAGTGTAGGACAGGGCCTTGAAGCTTTCTTT,CASSVGQGLEAFF
TRBV19,.,17,few,TRBJ2-2,TGTGCCAGTAGTACTCACTACAGGGCCTCGAACACCGGGGAGCTGTTTTTT,CASSTHYRASNTGELFF
TRBV4-2,TRBD1,17,.,TRBJ2-5,TGTGCCAGCAGCCAAGGGCAGGGGGCCACGAGAGGAGAGACCCAGTACTTC,CASSQGQGATRGETQYF
TRBV12-3/TRBV12-4,.,15,many,TRBJ2-7,TGTGCCAGCAGTTTTAGGGCTGGTGGCTCCTACGAGCAGTACTTC,CASSFRAGGSYEQYF
TRBV4-1,.,16,many,TRBJ1-1,TGCGCCAGCAGCCAATTCTGGGCCCAGAGGGACACTGAAGCTTTCTTT,CASSQFWAQRDTEAFF
TRBV7-9,.,16,.,TRBJ1-4,TGTGCCAGCAGCCCCCGAGGGGGAGGGGTTGGTGAAAAACTGTTTTTT,CASSPRGGGVGEKLFF
TRBV19,.,14,few,TRBJ1-5,TGTGCCAGTCAGATTGGGTGGAGCAATCAGCCCCAGCATTTT,CASQIGWSNQPQHF
TRBV4-1,.,12,few,TRBJ2-5,TGCGCCAGCAGCCAAACGCGAGAGACCCAGTACTTC,CASSQTRETQYF
TRBV7-4,TRBD2,16,many,TRBJ2-7,TGTGCCAGCAGCTTAGCTGGGACTAGTTTGTTCTACGAGCAGTACTTC,CASSLAGTSLFYEQYF
TRBV7-9,.,15,few,TRBJ2-5,TGTGCCAGCAGCGAGAGGAGGGGCGGTTTCGAGACCCAGTACTTC,CASSERRGGFETQYF
TRBV6-5,TRBD2,18,many,TRBJ2-7,TGTGCCAGCAGTTACTCGACGGCTAGCGGGAGACGGTACTACGAGCAGTACTTC,CASSYSTASGRRYYEQYF
TRBV7-3,.,14,few,TRBJ2-3,TGTGCCAGCAAAGGGGACACCAGCACAGATACGCAGTATTTT,CASKGDTSTDTQYF